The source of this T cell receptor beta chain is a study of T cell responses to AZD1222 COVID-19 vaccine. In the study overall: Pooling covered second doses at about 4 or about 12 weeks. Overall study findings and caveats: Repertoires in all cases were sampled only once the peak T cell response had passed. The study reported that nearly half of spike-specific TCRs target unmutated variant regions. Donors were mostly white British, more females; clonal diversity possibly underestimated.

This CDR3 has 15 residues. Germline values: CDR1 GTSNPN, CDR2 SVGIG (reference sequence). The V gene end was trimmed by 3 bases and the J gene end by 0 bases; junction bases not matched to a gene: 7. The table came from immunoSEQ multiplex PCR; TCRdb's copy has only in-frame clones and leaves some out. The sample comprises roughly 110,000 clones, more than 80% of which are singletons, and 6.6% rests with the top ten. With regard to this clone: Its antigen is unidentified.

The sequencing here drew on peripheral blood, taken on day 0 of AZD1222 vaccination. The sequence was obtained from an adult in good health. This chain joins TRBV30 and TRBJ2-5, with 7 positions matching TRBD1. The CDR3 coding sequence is TGTGCCTGGAGCCTGGACAGGAGGTACCAAGAGACCCAGTACTTC. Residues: CAWSLDRRYQETQYF.